The 2 T cell receptor beta chains given below trace back to one sample, sequenced in a study of blood T cells in healthy people across ages. Alongside a J-beta primer mix, a sample-barcoded 5' primer served in a second PCR lasting about 7 to 12 cycles. TCRdb analysed the 5' RACE reads with MiXCR anew, one entry per CDR3 protein. This table holds about 780,000 distinct CDR3 sequences, about 46% found once. The sample comprised blood. The receptors derive from an elderly man in good health.

In regard to this clonotype: A much larger clone lies a single base off, so this may be a read error. This rearrangement joins TRBV29-1 to TRBJ2-7; D possibly corresponds to TRBD1 (7 bases). Per germline, CDR1 SQVTM and CDR2 ANQGSEA. CDR3 length: 15 amino acids. The V gene lost 7 bases and the J gene lost 0 bases, with 19 bases spanning the gap. CDR3 residues: CSAAASGGSSYEQYF. The CDR3 coding sequence is TGCAGCGCCGCAGCATCAGGGGGGAGCTCCTACGAGCAGTACTTC.

This chain connects TRBV12-3 or TRBV12-4 to TRBJ2-7; unclear D gene. The CDR3 runs to 12 residues. Trimming shortened V by 3 bases and J by 2 bases, and 5 bases separated the two germline ends. CDR3 protein: CASSFTTYEQYF. In nucleotides, the CDR3 is TGTGCCAGCAGTTTTACTACCTACGAGCAGTACTTC.